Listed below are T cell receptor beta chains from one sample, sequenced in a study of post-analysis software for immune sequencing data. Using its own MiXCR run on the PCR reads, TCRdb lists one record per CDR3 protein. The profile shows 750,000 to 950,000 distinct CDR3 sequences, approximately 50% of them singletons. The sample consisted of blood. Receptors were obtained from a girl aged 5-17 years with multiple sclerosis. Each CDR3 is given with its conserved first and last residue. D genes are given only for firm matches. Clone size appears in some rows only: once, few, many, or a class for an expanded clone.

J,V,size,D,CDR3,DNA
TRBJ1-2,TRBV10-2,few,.,CASNRDGYGYTF,TGCGCCAGCAATCGGGACGGCTATGGCTACACCTTC
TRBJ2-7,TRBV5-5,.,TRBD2,CASSLSPGGGLSYEQYF,TGTGCCAGCAGCTTGTCCCCCGGCGGGGGGCTTTCCTACGAGCAGTACTTC
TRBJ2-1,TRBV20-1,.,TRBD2,CSARGPGLARYNEQFF,TGCAGTGCTAGAGGGCCGGGACTAGCTCGCTACAATGAGCAGTTCTTC
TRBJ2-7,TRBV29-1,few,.,CSAGSTHEQYF,TGCAGCGCCGGGAGTACCCACGAGCAGTACTTC
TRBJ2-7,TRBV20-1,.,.,CSARDVERTPWEQYF,TGCAGTGCTAGAGATGTCGAAAGGACTCCTTGGGAGCAGTACTTC
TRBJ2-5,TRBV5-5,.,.,CASSPSSSGLTSGETQYF,TGTGCCAGCAGCCCCAGCTCGTCGGGCCTGACCTCGGGAGAGACCCAGTACTTC
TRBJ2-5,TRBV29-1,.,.,CSVHPGAEETQYF,TGCAGCGTTCATCCGGGGGCTGAGGAGACCCAGTACTTC
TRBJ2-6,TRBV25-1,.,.,CASSGGVPLSGANVLTF,TGTGCCAGCAGTGGCGGGGTCCCCCTCTCTGGGGCCAACGTCCTGACTTTC
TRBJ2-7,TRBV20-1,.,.,CSASLLAGYEQYF,TGCAGTGCTTCACTCCTAGCCGGGTACGAGCAGTACTTC
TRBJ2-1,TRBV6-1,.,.,CASSDVFGGDYNEQFF,TGTGCCAGCAGTGATGTCTTTGGGGGCGACTACAATGAGCAGTTCTTC
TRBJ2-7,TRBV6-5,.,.,CASRRQVSYEQYF,TGTGCCAGCAGGAGACAGGTCTCCTACGAGCAGTACTTC
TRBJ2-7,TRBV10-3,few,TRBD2,CAISDPERSSGSYEQYF,TGTGCCATCAGTGACCCCGAAAGGTCTAGCGGATCCTACGAGCAGTACTTC
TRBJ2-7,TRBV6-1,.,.,CASRETGRSYNEQYF,TGTGCCAGCAGAGAGACAGGCCGCTCCTACAATGAGCAGTACTTC
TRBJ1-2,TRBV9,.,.,CASSPDPGGPYGYTF,TGTGCCAGCAGCCCAGACCCGGGCGGTCCTTATGGCTACACCTTC
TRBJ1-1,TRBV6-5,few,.,CASTLTGGGTEAFF,TGTGCCAGCACGCTGACGGGCGGTGGCACTGAAGCTTTCTTT
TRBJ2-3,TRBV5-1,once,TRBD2,CASSSSSGLAPDTQYF,TGCGCCAGCAGCTCCTCCTCAGGACTAGCCCCAGATACGCAGTATTTT
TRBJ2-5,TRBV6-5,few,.,CASSYSSGGETQYF,TGTGCCAGCAGTTACTCTTCTGGCGGCGAGACCCAGTACTTC
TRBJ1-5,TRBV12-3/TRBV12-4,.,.,CASSEPIEGNQPQHF,TGTGCCAGCAGTGAACCTATAGAGGGCAATCAGCCCCAGCATTTT
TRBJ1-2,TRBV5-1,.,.,CASSYNDNYGYTF,TGCGCCAGCAGCTACAACGATAACTATGGCTACACCTTC
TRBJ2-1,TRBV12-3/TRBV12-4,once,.,CASSLQEGEQFF,TGTGCCAGCAGCCTCCAGGAGGGCGAGCAGTTCTTC
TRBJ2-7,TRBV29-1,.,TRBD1,CSVVTGGSGEQYF,TGCAGCGTGGTGACAGGGGGCTCCGGCGAGCAGTACTTC
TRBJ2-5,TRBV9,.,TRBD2,CASSKEGSGRAREQYF,TGTGCCAGCAGCAAAGAGGGCAGCGGGAGGGCCCGTGAGCAGTACTTC
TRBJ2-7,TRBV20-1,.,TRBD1,CSARSSGTGYYEQYF,TGCAGTGCTAGATCCTCCGGGACAGGGTACTACGAGCAGTACTTC
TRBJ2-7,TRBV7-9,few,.,CASRQTGTGDYEQYF,TGTGCCAGCAGACAAACAGGGACGGGTGATTACGAGCAGTACTTC
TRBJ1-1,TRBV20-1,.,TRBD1,CSARMRGPDTEAFF,TGCAGTGCTAGGATGAGGGGGCCGGACACTGAAGCTTTCTTT
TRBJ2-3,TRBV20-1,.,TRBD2,CSASTSGRVGTDTQYF,TGCAGTGCTAGTACTTCCGGGAGGGTTGGCACAGATACGCAGTATTTT
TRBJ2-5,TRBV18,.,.,CASCRDRETQYF,TGTGCCAGCTGTCGGGACCGAGAGACCCAGTACTTC
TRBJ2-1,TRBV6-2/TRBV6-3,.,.,CASSLGGPGPYEQFF,TGTGCCAGCAGCTTGGGAGGTCCAGGTCCCTACGAGCAGTTCTTC
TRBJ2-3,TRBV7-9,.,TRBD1,CASTPDRQSTDTQYF,TGTGCCAGCACCCCGGACAGGCAAAGCACAGATACGCAGTATTTT
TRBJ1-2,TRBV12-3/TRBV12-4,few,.,CASSMTGYGYTF,TGTGCCAGCAGTATGACCGGGTACGGCTACACCTTC
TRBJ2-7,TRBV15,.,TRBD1,CATSAWDRGYEQYF,TGTGCCACCAGCGCTTGGGACAGGGGATACGAGCAGTACTTC
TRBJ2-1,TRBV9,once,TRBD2,CASSALGTSGGNEQFF,TGTGCCAGCAGCGCCCTCGGGACTAGCGGGGGTAATGAGCAGTTCTTC
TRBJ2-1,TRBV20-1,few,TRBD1,CSAVGDRGHNEQFF,TGCAGTGCTGTCGGGGACAGGGGGCACAATGAGCAGTTCTTC
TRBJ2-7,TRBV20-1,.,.,CSALKGPYEQYF,TGCAGTGCTTTGAAAGGGCCCTACGAGCAGTACTTC
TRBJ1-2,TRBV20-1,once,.,CSARGTEFNYGYTF,TGCAGTGCTAGAGGGACGGAATTTAACTATGGCTACACCTTC